Described below is a single T cell receptor (beta chain) sequence and its context. Its antigen is as yet unknown. In the original processing: Researchers built a distant-metastasis classifier for papillary thyroid cancer that drew on CDR3 differences across clinicopathological groups. MiXCR reprocessed the PCR reads for TCRdb. Here the V and J calls rest on TCRdb's processing, not on the authors' analysis. This table holds about 6,200 clones, approximately 33% found once. None of the patients had undergone any treatment ahead of thyroid surgery. The sample is drawn from a study of metastatic and nonmetastatic thyroid tumors. Study-level points and caveats: It was reported that TCR beta diversity was significantly higher in malignant thyroid tumors than benign nodules, in blood and tumor.

Sequenced sample: adjacent normal tissue. The source is a female donor with papillary thyroid cancer or a benign thyroid nodule (not recorded which). Some clones in this sample may be carry-over from other donors' samples.

CDR3 sequence: CAWSVEVLRLRSPLHF. CDR3 bases: TGTGCCTGGAGTGTAGAGGTGCTCAGGTTACGTTCACCCCTCCACTTT. This chain joins TRBV30 and TRBJ1-6; D unresolved. The CDR3 extends over 16 amino acids. Trimming cost V 0 bases and J 9 bases, with 18 bases left between them. In germline, CDR1 is GTSNPN, CDR2 SVGIG (reference sequence).